This TCR beta chain was sequenced for a study of blood T cell repertoires in COVID-19. The CDR3 has 17 amino acids. Germline lookup yields CDR1 SGHRS and CDR2 YFSETQ. V gave up 2 bases and J gave up 6 bases; unmatched junction bases: 9. Assay: immunoSEQ multiplex PCR; the TCRdb copy retains only in-frame clones and omits some. The sample records some 200,000 clones, around 80% being singletons. The sequencing sample was made of peripheral blood. The receptor's source is a young man with active or convalescent COVID-19. The rearrangement uses TRBV5-1 and TRBJ2-4; TRBD1 agrees at 12 bases. Here the CDR3 DNA reads TGCGCCAGCAGCTTCTCCCCCGGGACAGGGGGCGTAAACATTCAGTACTTC. Amino acid sequence: CASSFSPGTGGVNIQYF. The variable domain in full, completed from reference TRBV5-1 and TRBJ2-4, reads KAGVTQTPRYLIKTRGQQVTLSCSPISGHRSVSWYQQTPGQGLQFLFEYFSETQRNKGNFPGRFSGRQFSNSRSEMNVSTLELGDSALYLCASSFSPGTGGVNIQYFGAGTRLSVL.